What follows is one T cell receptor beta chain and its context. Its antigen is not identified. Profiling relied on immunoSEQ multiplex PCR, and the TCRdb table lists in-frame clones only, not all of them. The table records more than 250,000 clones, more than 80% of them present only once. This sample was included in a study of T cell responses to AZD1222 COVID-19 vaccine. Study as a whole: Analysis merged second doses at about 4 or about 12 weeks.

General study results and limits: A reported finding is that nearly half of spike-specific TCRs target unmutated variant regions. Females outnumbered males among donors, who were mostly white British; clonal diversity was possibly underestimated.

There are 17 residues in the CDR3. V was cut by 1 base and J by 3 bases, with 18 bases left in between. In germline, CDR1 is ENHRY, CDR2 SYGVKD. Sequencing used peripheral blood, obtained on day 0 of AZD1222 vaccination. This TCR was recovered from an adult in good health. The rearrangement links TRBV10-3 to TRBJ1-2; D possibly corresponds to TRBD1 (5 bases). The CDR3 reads CAISEWFLVGRYYGYTF. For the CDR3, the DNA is TGTGCCATCAGTGAGTGGTTTCTCGTGGGACGCTACTATGGCTACACCTTC.